This record covers a single T cell receptor beta chain. The antigen is not known. These data originate in a study of siplizumab effects on memory and regulatory T cells. General study findings and limits: Apparently more diverse than memory cells, naive T cells also seemed major alloresponse contributors.

Per the germline V gene, CDR1 is WSHSY and CDR2 is SAAADI. The CDR3 loop spans 12 amino acids. V was cut by 8 bases and J by 4 bases, with 10 bases left in between. Here immunoSEQ multiplex PCR was the method, and the copy in TCRdb shows in-frame clones only, minus some. The repertoire holds around 100,000 clones, with about 94% as singletons. This rearrangement joins TRBV10-2 to TRBJ2-3; weak D call: TRBD2 (6 bases). The source is a human donor in good health. Input material: non-Treg CD4+ T cells sorted from blood. The CDR3 region is CASGRLADTQYF. The CDR3 DNA is TGCGCCAGCGGACGACTAGCAGATACGCAGTATTTT.